A selection of T cell receptor beta chains follows, all from one sample in a study of CD8 T cells in Susac syndrome. TCRdb reprocessed the immunoSEQ multiplex PCR reads with MiXCR, giving one entry per CDR3 protein. The sample yields some 200,000 distinct CDR3 sequences, roughly 94% seen once. Input material: CD8+ T cells from PBMCs. These receptors were collected from a human donor with Susac syndrome. CDR3s include the opening cysteine and the closing phenylalanine or tryptophan. The D gene is left open where the match is weak. Clone size is shown for a subset of rows, as once, few, many or a class of expanded clone.

TRBJ1-3 | TRBV5-6 | once | NA | TGTGCCAGCAGCTTTCCACCCGAGAACCCTGGAAACACCATATATTTT | CASSFPPENPGNTIYF
TRBJ1-5 | TRBV4-1 | NA | TRBD1 | TGCGCCAGCAGCCAAGACCCCAATACAGGGGACAATCAGCCCCAGCATTTT | CASSQDPNTGDNQPQHF
TRBJ1-4 | TRBV4-1 | NA | NA | TGCGCCAGCAGCCAACTGGGGGTACAGGGTAATGAAAAACTGTTTTTT | CASSQLGVQGNEKLFF
TRBJ1-1 | TRBV12-3/TRBV12-4 | NA | TRBD1 | TGTGCCAGCAGCTCGACAGGGGGCATTGGGAACACTGAAGCTTTCTTT | CASSSTGGIGNTEAFF
TRBJ1-6 | TRBV19 | NA | NA | TGTGCCAGTAGTACCACCTTCCATCCCCTTGGTTCACCCCTCCACTTT | CASSTTFHPLGSPLHF
TRBJ1-1 | TRBV3-1 | NA | NA | TGTGCCAGCAGCCAATACAAATACACTGAAGCTTTCTTT | CASSQYKYTEAFF
TRBJ2-5 | TRBV18 | NA | TRBD2 | TGTGCCAGCTCAGTAGCGGGGGTTCAAGAGACCCAGTACTTC | CASSVAGVQETQYF
TRBJ1-1 | TRBV3-1 | NA | TRBD1 | TGTGCCAGCAGCTACAATCCGGGACAGGGGTACTCTGAAGCTTTCTTT | CASSYNPGQGYSEAFF
TRBJ1-1 | TRBV3-1 | NA | NA | TGTGCCAGCAGTCCTACAACCGGTGGGGACACTGAAGCTTTCTTT | CASSPTTGGDTEAFF
TRBJ2-2 | TRBV4-2 | NA | TRBD2 | TGTGCCAGCAGCCAAGATTTCTTCGCGGGGGGGACCGGGGAGCTGTTTTTT | CASSQDFFAGGTGELFF
TRBJ2-7 | TRBV27 | NA | TRBD1 | TGTGCCAGCCGACAGGGGATAAACGAGCAGTACTTC | CASRQGINEQYF
TRBJ2-3 | TRBV4-1 | NA | NA | TGCGCCAGCAGCCAACTAGAGACAGTTCAAGGGGAAGATACGCAGTATTTT | CASSQLETVQGEDTQYF
TRBJ2-7 | TRBV2 | once | NA | TGTGCCAGCAGTGGTCCCGGACCGGAGCAGTACTTC | CASSGPGPEQYF
TRBJ1-5 | TRBV2 | NA | TRBD1 | TGTGCCAGCAGTGAATCTTCGGGACAGGGGTGGGGCAATCAGCCCCAGCATTTT | CASSESSGQGWGNQPQHF
TRBJ2-7 | TRBV6-5 | once | NA | TGTGCCAGCAGTACATTAGCTAGCCGAACCTACGAGCAGTACTTC | CASSTLASRTYEQYF
TRBJ2-7 | TRBV7-6 | NA | TRBD1 | TGTGCCAGCAGCGGGGGACAGGGAATCCACGAGCAGTACTTC | CASSGGQGIHEQYF
TRBJ2-5 | TRBV19 | NA | NA | TGTGCCAGTAGTATAGAGGGGGCCTCTGCAGAGACCCAGTACTTC | CASSIEGASAETQYF
TRBJ1-1 | TRBV20-1 | NA | NA | TGCAGTGCTAGAATAGGGATGGCTAACACTGAAGCTTTCTTT | CSARIGMANTEAFF
TRBJ2-1 | TRBV5-1 | NA | NA | TGCGCCAGCAGCTTGAGTGGCGGGGGCTCAACCTCCTACAATGAGCAGTTCTTC | CASSLSGGGSTSYNEQFF
TRBJ2-4 | TRBV30 | NA | NA | TGTGCCTGGGCTAAATTTCAGGGGGCCAAAAACATTCAGTACTTC | CAWAKFQGAKNIQYF
TRBJ2-2 | TRBV3-1 | NA | TRBD2 | TGTGCCAGCAGCCAAGTAAGGACTAGCCACACTTGGGGCACCGGGGAGCTGTTTTTT | CASSQVRTSHTWGTGELFF
TRBJ1-2 | TRBV12-3/TRBV12-4 | once | NA | TGTGCCAGCAGTTTAAGAACAGGGATCTTTGGCTACACCTTC | CASSLRTGIFGYTF
TRBJ2-1 | TRBV11-2 | once | TRBD2 | TGTGCCAGCAGCTGGGGACTAGTCCCACTCAATGAGCAGTTCTTC | CASSWGLVPLNEQFF
TRBJ1-5 | TRBV12-3/TRBV12-4 | NA | NA | TGTGCCAGCAGCAATAAGGGTCTCAATCAGCCCCAGCATTTT | CASSNKGLNQPQHF
TRBJ2-3 | TRBV6-5 | NA | TRBD2 | TGTGCCAGCAGTCAAAGCGGGGGGGCCCCAGATACGCAGTATTTT | CASSQSGGAPDTQYF
TRBJ1-1 | TRBV27 | once | NA | TGTGCCAGCAGCGGACGTCTCATGAACACTGAAGCTTTCTTT | CASSGRLMNTEAFF
TRBJ2-7 | TRBV7-9 | once | TRBD2 | TGTGCCAGCAGCTCCGGACTAGCCTTAGTCGGCGAGCAGTACTTC | CASSSGLALVGEQYF
TRBJ1-1 | TRBV21-1 | NA | NA | TGTGCCAGCAGCAAATGGCCAGGGGGAAGGACTGAAGCTTTCTTT | CASSKWPGGRTEAFF
TRBJ2-7 | TRBV28 | NA | NA | TGTGCCAGCACACCTACGCGGCAGTTGAGCGAGCAGTACTTC | CASTPTRQLSEQYF
TRBJ2-2 | TRBV6-5 | NA | NA | TGTGCCAGCAGTTACTTACCCGCAGGGGACTACACCGGGGAGCTGTTTTTT | CASSYLPAGDYTGELFF
TRBJ2-2 | TRBV6-1 | NA | TRBD2 | TGTGCCAGCTCGGCTCTTAGACTAGCGGGAGCCACCGGGGAGCTGTTTTTT | CASSALRLAGATGELFF